This record looks at one TCR beta chain sequence and its context. Generated by immunoSEQ multiplex PCR, the TCRdb table keeps only in-frame clones and is missing some. The sample has approximately 78,000 clones, 95% to 96% seen once. This specimen comes from a study of technical replicates of blood from several donors. The CDR3 has 16 residues. The germline gives CDR1 PRHDT, CDR2 FYEKMQ (reference sequence). Trimming cost V 3 bases and J 0 bases; bases outside gene matches: 4. The sequence was collected from a human donor in good health. The sequenced sample consisted of T cells isolated from PBMCs. This chain joins TRBV13 and TRBJ2-5; 10 bases match TRBD2. The CDR3 DNA sequence: TGTGCCAGCAGCTTTAGCACTAGCGGGGACCAAGAGACCCAGTACTTC. Protein product: CASSFSTSGDQETQYF.